This TCR beta chain is drawn from a study of T cells in Graves' hyperthyroidism and ophthalmopathy. V was clipped by 3 bases and J by 9 bases; unmatched bases: 9. Germline assignment: CDR1 DFQATT and CDR2 SNEGSKA (reference sequence). The CDR3 is 15 residues long. Graves' hyperthyroidism was deemed stable given no ophthalmopathy progression within 18 months. The PBMCs were taken from approximately 11 ml of fresh peripheral blood. TCR beta CDR3 regions were amplified from RNA transcripts. RT-PCR in the first round (using the HTBI primer set) targeted the TCR CDR3. Via MiXCR, TCRdb re-called the multiplex PCR reads, giving one row per CDR3 protein. This sample yields under 250,000 distinct CDR3 sequences, of which approximately 16% are seen a single time; roughly 49% belongs to the top ten. In this sample, this clonotype turned up many times.

Sequenced material: blood. The clonotype was recovered from a woman in her forties or fifties with Graves' hyperthyroidism. This chain connects TRBV20-1 to TRBJ2-1; 12 bases align to TRBD2. In nucleotides, the CDR3 is TGCAGTGCTAGCGGACTAGCGGGATTTTGGAGTGAGCAGTTCTTC. Residues: CSASGLAGFWSEQFF.